The T cell receptor (beta chain) under discussion was sequenced for a study of T cells after yellow fever vaccination. Study context: SMART-Seq v4 Ultra Low Input handled preparation of low-cell-number fractions.

General observations from the study: Once the booster was given, most primary-vaccination clones reappeared, at 95% to 97% for CD4 and roughly 91% for CD8.

This clonotype was counted many times. Its antigen is currently unknown. Germline CDR1 is SGDLS and CDR2 is YYNGEE. The J segment lost 2 bases and the V segment lost 3 bases, leaving 5 bases of the junction unmatched. The CDR3 loop spans 16 amino acids. For TCR, cDNA came from 5'RACE template switching, which added a universal primer site and UMIs. Each CDR3 protein gets one entry after TCRdb re-called the 5' RACE reads with MiXCR. The repertoire holds 250,000 or so distinct CDR3 sequences, less than 8.5% seen once, with approximately 0.85% in the top ten. The chain carries TRBV9 and TRBJ2-7, with TRBD2 matching over 13 bases. This TCR derives from a man aged 25 to 40 who received the YFV17D yellow fever vaccine. The input for sequencing was CD4+ T cells sorted from PBMCs, taken 15 days after the yellow fever booster vaccination. The CDR3 spells CASSATSGRAAYEQYF. DNA of the CDR3: TGTGCCAGCAGCGCTACTAGCGGGAGGGCCGCCTACGAGCAGTACTTC.